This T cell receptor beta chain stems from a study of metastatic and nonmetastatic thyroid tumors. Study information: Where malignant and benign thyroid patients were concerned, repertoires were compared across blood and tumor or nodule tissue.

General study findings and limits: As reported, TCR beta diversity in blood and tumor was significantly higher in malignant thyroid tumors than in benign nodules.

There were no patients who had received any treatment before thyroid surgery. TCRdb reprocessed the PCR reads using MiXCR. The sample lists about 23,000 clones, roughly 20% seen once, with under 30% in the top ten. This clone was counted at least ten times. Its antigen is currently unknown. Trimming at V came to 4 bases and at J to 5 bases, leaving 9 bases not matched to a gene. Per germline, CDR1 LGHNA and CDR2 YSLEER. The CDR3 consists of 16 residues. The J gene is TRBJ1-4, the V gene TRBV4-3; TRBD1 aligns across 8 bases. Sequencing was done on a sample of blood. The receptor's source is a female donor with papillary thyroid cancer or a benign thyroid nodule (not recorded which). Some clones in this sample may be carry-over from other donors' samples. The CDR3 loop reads CASSPGLNRGNEKLFF. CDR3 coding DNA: TGCGCCAGCAGCCCAGGACTAAACAGGGGGAATGAAAAACTGTTTTTT.